This T cell receptor beta chain was recorded in a study of CD8 T cells in ankylosing spondylitis. Whole-study findings and limits: Both synovial fluid and blood in reactive arthritis had previously been reported to carry some motif variants. Blood from ankylosing spondylitis patients appeared to carry a characteristic eight-variant TCR beta motif.

Germline V gene sequence: CDR1 DFQATT, CDR2 SNEGSKA (reference sequence). CDR3 length: 13 residues. V was clipped by 3 bases and J by 3 bases, with 12 bases between them. Generation of TCR beta libraries employed quantitative 5'-RACE incorporating molecular barcodes. From the 5' RACE reads, TCRdb called clonotypes with MiXCR, one entry per CDR3 protein. Seen here are around 140,000 distinct CDR3 sequences, over 10% observed once, and the top ten hold roughly 4.3%. This clonotype occurred many times. The antigen remains unidentified. The chain recombines TRBV20-1 with TRBJ2-7; D perhaps matches TRBD2 (6 bases). The sequence was collected from a female donor with ankylosing spondylitis or in good health (not recorded which). Input material: blood, either unsorted or a sorted T cell fraction (not recorded which). DNA of the CDR3: TGCAGTGCTAGGGAGGGATTGAACTACGAGCAGTACTTC. As protein: CSAREGLNYEQYF.